This T cell receptor beta chain was captured in a study of blood T cell repertoires in COVID-19. Libraries were prepared by immunoSEQ multiplex PCR; TCRdb keeps only in-frame clonotypes and omits some of them. Of around 470,000 clones detected, less than 95% appear once; the ten largest clones hold about 0.57%. Sequencing was done on a sample of PBMCs or T cells enriched from blood (not recorded which). The clonotype originates from a man aged 18 to 35 who had recovered from COVID-19.

CDR3 bases: TGTGCCAGCAGTGGTGTTGTAGCGGGCAATGAGCAGTTCTTC. This codes for CASSGVVAGNEQFF. The V and J genes are TRBV2 and TRBJ2-1, with 7 bases matching TRBD2. CDR1 and CDR2 (germline): SNHLY, FYNNEI. This CDR3 has 14 residues. J was trimmed by 6 bases and V by 4 bases; bases with no gene match: 6.